These 27 T cell receptor beta chains came from one sample sequenced in a study of T cells in localized non-small cell lung cancer. Method: immunoSEQ multiplex PCR; TCRdb's copy keeps in-frame clones and lacks some. The data hold around 25,000 clones, with approximately 84% observed a single time. Source: peripheral blood, taken before any cancer treatment. These receptors all come from a male donor at least 60 years old with stage II squamous cell lung carcinoma.

This clone turned up a few times. The chain couples TRBV5-6 to TRBJ2-3, with TRBD1 as a possible D gene (5 bases). The ends were cut back, 2 bases at V and 1 base at J, with 11 bases in the middle. The germline gives CDR1 SGHDT, CDR2 YYEEEE. This CDR3 region has 15 residues. CDR3 coding DNA: TGTGCCAGCAGCTTCCCCAAAGGGGGCACAGATACGCAGTATTTT. Translating gives CASSFPKGGTDTQYF.

The genes are TRBV4-1 and TRBJ2-3, with D unresolved. Germline V gives CDR1 MGHRA, CDR2 YSYEKL. Trimming cost V 0 bases and J 5 bases, with 12 bases left between them. The CDR3 is 15 amino acids. The CDR3 here is CASSQDRAVIDTQYF. In nucleotides, the CDR3 is TGCGCCAGCAGCCAAGACCGCGCAGTCATAGATACGCAGTATTTT.

The chain uses TRBV6-1 and TRBJ1-5; perhaps TRBD1 as D (5 bases). The germline CDR1 and CDR2 sequences are MNHNS and SASEGT. The CDR3 contains 14 residues. V lost 2 bases, J lost 2 bases, and 7 bases lay in between. This CDR3 reads CASSELGGNQPQHF. The CDR3 nucleotides are TGTGCCAGCAGTGAATTGGGGGGCAATCAGCCCCAGCATTTT.

V usage is TRBV2 and J usage is TRBJ2-1; D possibly corresponds to TRBD2 (5 bases). CDR3 length equals 14 residues. Germline CDR1 reads SNHLY; CDR2 reads FYNNEI. V lost 3 bases and J 3 bases, leaving 9 bases between the germline ends. Written as DNA, the CDR3 is TGTGCCAGCAGTGACCGCGGAGGCTACAATGAGCAGTTCTTC. Residues: CASSDRGGYNEQFF.

V and J are TRBV5-4 and TRBJ1-2; 10 bases match TRBD1. Germline V CDR1 and CDR2: SGHNT, YYREEE (reference sequence). This CDR3 region has 14 residues. V shed 0 bases and J 6 bases; nucleotides not matched to a gene: 2. CDR3 coding DNA: TGTGCCAGCAGCTTGGAGGGACAGGGGAATGGCTACACCTTC. It translates to CASSLEGQGNGYTF.

The V and J genes are TRBV19 and TRBJ2-1; 10 nucleotides agree with TRBD2. V trimming: 9 bases; J trimming: 0 bases; junction bases outside the gene matches: 17. This CDR3 spans 19 amino acids. Germline lookup yields CDR1 LNHDA and CDR2 SQIVND (reference sequence). CDR3 bases: TGTGCCAGCCAAACTAGCGGGACCTCCTCCCTGAGCTCCTACAATGAGCAGTTCTTC. This encodes CASQTSGTSSLSSYNEQFF.

The genes are TRBV11-1 and TRBJ2-3; D uncertain. The V gene lost 4 bases and the J gene lost 2 bases, with 10 bases spanning the gap. The germline gives CDR1 SGHAT, CDR2 FQDESV (reference sequence). This CDR3 has 14 amino acids. The CDR3 DNA reads TGTGCCAGCAGCTCCTTAATGAACACAGATACGCAGTATTTT. Its translation: CASSSLMNTDTQYF.

The CDR3 DNA sequence: TGCGCCAGCAGCCAATCGAGGGGTTCCAACTATGGCTACACCTTC. This gives the protein CASSQSRGSNYGYTF. The J gene is TRBJ1-2, the V gene TRBV4-3, with a weak D call TRBD1 (5 bases). Germline V gives CDR1 LGHNA, CDR2 YSLEER. The CDR3 totals 15 residues. Trimming removed 2 bases at V and 2 bases at J, with 12 bases between.

The chain couples TRBV9 to TRBJ2-5; the D is unclear. Germline V gene sequence: CDR1 SGDLS, CDR2 YYNGEE. Trimming removed 3 bases from V and 5 bases from J, with 11 bases in between. CDR3 length: 13 residues. The DNA of the CDR3 is TGTGCCAGCAGCGCCTCGACACAGGAGACCCAGTACTTC. Translated, it gives CASSASTQETQYF.

This clone appeared a single time. The chain is built from TRBV4-3 and TRBJ1-4; D is unclear. CDR1 is LGHNA and CDR2 is YSLEER in the germline V gene. This CDR3 is built from 16 residues. V was shortened by 0 bases and J by 4 bases, with 12 bases between the two germline ends. This chain's CDR3 is CASSQDRGYLNEKLFF. In DNA, the CDR3 is TGCGCCAGCAGCCAAGATCGCGGGTACCTTAATGAAAAACTGTTTTTT.

V usage is TRBV2 and J usage is TRBJ1-2, with a tentative D call TRBD1 (5 bases). The CDR3 length is 12 residues. The V gene's germline CDR1 is SNHLY and CDR2 FYNNEI. The V end lost 1 base, the J end lost 7 bases, and 7 bases lay between the germline ends. The DNA of the CDR3 is TGTGCCAGCAGTGAAGGGGGGGGTGGCTACACCTTC. It is translated as CASSEGGGGYTF.

The DNA of the CDR3 is TGTGCCAGCAGCCCCGACCCTGGGCGGGGGCAAACCCAAGAGACCCAGTACTTC. Translating gives CASSPDPGRGQTQETQYF. The rearrangement uses TRBV5-4 and TRBJ2-5, with D perhaps matching TRBD2 (7 bases). This CDR3 is built from 18 residues. V lost 4 bases and J lost 1, with 23 bases in between. Germline V gene sequence: CDR1 SGHNT, CDR2 YYREEE (reference sequence).

CDR3 amino acids: CASSLGLAGYNEQFF. The CDR3 coding sequence is TGTGCCAGCAGTTTAGGGCTAGCGGGCTACAATGAGCAGTTCTTC. The chain is built from TRBV28 and TRBJ2-1; the match to TRBD2 covers 8 bases. The CDR3 spans 15 residues. Germline loops: CDR1 MDHEN, CDR2 SYDVKM. The J segment lost 3 bases and the V segment lost 2 bases, leaving 3 bases of the junction unmatched.

Comment on this clone: The junction shows a germline mismatch at one end, possibly a read error. This chain links TRBV11-2 with TRBJ2-1; 8 bases are a match to TRBD2. The CDR3 spans 13 residues. CDR1 and CDR2 from the germline V gene are SGHAT and FQNNGV. The CDR3 loop is CASSLDEAGGRIF. The CDR3 DNA follows: TGTGCCAGCAGCTTAGATGAGGCGGGGGGTAGGATCTTC.

This rearrangement joins TRBV5-3 to TRBJ2-1; TRBD2 matches at 7 bases. TRBV5-3 is labeled an ORF, and its function is uncertain. V gave up 4 bases and J gave up 7 bases; unmatched junction bases: 5. The CDR3 extends over 13 amino acids. CDR3 in DNA: TGTGCCAGAAGCGCCGGGACTAAAAATGAGCAGTTCTTC. This translates into CARSAGTKNEQFF.

There are a few counts of this clone. CDR3 nucleotides: TGCGCCAGCAGCCAAGTGGGGGCGAACACTGAAGCTTTCTTT. Protein product: CASSQVGANTEAFF. The V gene is TRBV4-1, the J gene TRBJ1-1; D perhaps matches TRBD1 (6 bases). The CDR3 spans 14 residues. Germline V gene sequence: CDR1 MGHRA, CDR2 YSYEKL. V was trimmed by 1 base and J by 1 base, leaving 7 bases between them.

The CDR3 protein is CASSVESGGSYGYTF. CDR3 in DNA: TGTGCCAGCAGCGTAGAATCAGGGGGCAGTTATGGCTACACCTTC. The chain joins TRBV9 to TRBJ1-2; 8 bases agree with TRBD1. With V trimmed by 0 bases and J by 5 bases, 6 bases remained unmatched. The CDR3 spans 15 residues. The germline gives CDR1 SGDLS, CDR2 YYNGEE.

The chain employs TRBV14 and TRBJ2-7; possibly TRBD1 for D (6 bases). V lost 6 bases and J lost 11, with 17 bases in between. Germline lookup yields CDR1 SGHDN and CDR2 FVKESK. The CDR3 sequence is 12 residues long. The chain's CDR3 is CASSQLQGWEYF. The CDR3, as DNA: TGTGCCAGCAGTCAACTACAGGGTTGGGAGTACTTC. Complete variable domain (other parts from reference TRBV14 and TRBJ2-7): EAGVTQFPSHSVIEKGQTVTLRCDPISGHDNLYWYRRVMGKEIKFLLHFVKESKQDESGMPNNRFLAERTGGTYSTLKVQPAELEDSGVYFCASSQLQGWEYFGPGTRLTVT.

The V gene is TRBV7-2, the J gene TRBJ2-2; D gene ambiguous. The germline V gene encodes CDR1 SGHTA and CDR2 FQGNSA. Between the trimmed V and J ends, which lost 2 bases and 6 bases, there was a span of 4 bases. The CDR3 loop spans 12 amino acids. CDR3 sequence: CASSLPPGELFF. The CDR3 DNA is TGTGCCAGCAGCTTACCCCCCGGGGAGCTGTTTTTT. The variable domain in full, with the rest retrieved from reference TRBV7-2 and TRBJ2-2, is GAGVSQSPSNKVTEKGKDVELRCDPISGHTALYWYRQSLGQGLEFLIYFQGNSAPDKSGLPSDRFSAERTGGSVSTLTIQRTQQEDSAVYLCASSLPPGELFFGEGSRLTVL.

This clone was observed a single time. The chain recombines TRBV10-3 with TRBJ1-1; D unclear. There are 14 residues in the CDR3. Trimming removed 0 bases from V and 6 bases from J, with 11 bases in between. Germline CDR1 ENHRY, CDR2 SYGVKD. The CDR3 is CAISESKNRAEAFF. The CDR3 DNA sequence: TGTGCCATCAGTGAGTCTAAGAACCGCGCTGAAGCTTTCTTT.

This clone has a single count. The rearrangement uses TRBV6-1 and TRBJ2-5, with D perhaps matching TRBD2 (7 bases). CDR1 MNHNS and CDR2 SASEGT come from the germline V gene. V was cut by 0 bases and J by 4 bases, with 9 bases left in between. There are 14 residues in the CDR3. Written as DNA, the CDR3 is TGTGCCAGCAGTGAAGCCGGGGGGCTAGAGACCCAGTACTTC. It specifies CASSEAGGLETQYF.

This clone turned up a few times. The chain couples TRBV28 to TRBJ1-4; possibly TRBD1 for D (5 bases). CDR1 and CDR2 (germline): MDHEN, SYDVKM. CDR3 length: 13 amino acids. The V end lost 3 bases, the J end lost 6 bases, and 8 bases lay between the germline ends. The CDR3 DNA is TGTGCCAGCAGTTTTGGCAGGGATGAAAAACTGTTTTTT. Its translation: CASSFGRDEKLFF. Full variable domain (outside the CDR3, taken from reference TRBV28 and TRBJ1-4): DVKVTQSSRYLVKRTGEKVFLECVQDMDHENMFWYRQDPGLGLRLIYFSYDVKMKEKGDIPEGYSVSREKKERFSLILESASTNQTSMYLCASSFGRDEKLFFGSGTQLSVL.

This sequence joins TRBV7-2 and TRBJ2-1; 11 bases are a match to TRBD1. The germline gives CDR1 SGHTA, CDR2 FQGNSA. Losses at the gene ends were 2 bases for V and 8 bases for J; bases not matched to a gene: 5. The CDR3 totals 15 residues. CDR3 region: CASSLTGQGVYEQFF. CDR3 in DNA: TGTGCCAGCAGCTTAACGGGACAGGGGGTTTATGAGCAGTTCTTC.

The chain couples TRBV28 to TRBJ2-7, with 10 bases aligning to TRBD2. CDR1 and CDR2 (germline): MDHEN, SYDVKM. The CDR3 extends over 15 amino acids. V lost 4 bases to trimming and J lost 6 bases; unmatched junction nucleotides: 9. The CDR3 DNA is TGTGCCAGCAGTTCCTCAGCGGGAGGGCCTGGCGAGCAGTACTTC. This codes for CASSSSAGGPGEQYF.

The chain recombines TRBV7-3 with TRBJ2-1, with D uncertain. The length of the CDR3 is 14 residues. CDR1 and CDR2 from the germline V gene are SGHTA and FQGTGA. Trimming left V 1 base short and J 5 bases short, with 9 bases between. CDR3 sequence reads: CASSLIPDDNEQFF. The CDR3 coding sequence is TGTGCCAGCAGCTTAATACCAGATGACAATGAGCAGTTCTTC. Supplemented by reference TRBV7-3 and TRBJ2-1, the full variable domain reads GAGVSQTPSNKVTEKGKYVELRCDPISGHTALYWYRQSLGQGPEFLIYFQGTGAADDSGLPNDRFFAVRPEGSVSTLKIQRTERGDSAVYLCASSLIPDDNEQFFGPGTRLTVL.

This chain joins TRBV6-4 and TRBJ2-3; no firm D call. The germline V and J ends were trimmed by 6 bases and 0 bases, with 10 bases remaining between them. The length of the CDR3 is 14 residues. Per the germline V gene, CDR1 is MRHNA and CDR2 is SNTAGT. CDR3 in amino acids: CASSPYTSTDTQYF. Written as DNA, the CDR3 is TGTGCCAGCAGCCCCTACACTAGCACAGATACGCAGTATTTT.

The rearrangement uses TRBV4-2 and TRBJ2-1; 13 bases agree with TRBD2. The CDR3 loop spans 16 amino acids. V shed 4 bases and J 5 bases; nucleotides not matched to a gene: 5. CDR1 LGHNA and CDR2 YNFKEQ come from the germline V gene. The chain's CDR3 is CASSPLAGGRDNEQFF. The CDR3 DNA sequence: TGTGCCAGCAGCCCACTAGCGGGGGGGAGGGACAATGAGCAGTTCTTC.